This T cell receptor (beta chain) was recorded in a study of cytomegalovirus exposure and HLA in healthy donors. V dropped 2 bases and J dropped 3 bases, with 18 bases sitting between them. CDR1 SGHTS and CDR2 YDEGEE come from the germline V gene. This CDR3 region has 17 residues. PCR employed 60 Vbeta and 13 Jbeta primers. Some clones are missing from TCRdb's copy, which holds only in-frame ones; the method was immunoSEQ multiplex PCR. The table gives about 84,000 clones; the top ten clones make up approximately 0.63% of it. V and J are TRBV5-8 and TRBJ1-5; D is perhaps TRBD1 (5 bases). The source of this sequence is a man aged 45 to 65 in good health and CMV-seronegative. The specimen sequenced was PBMCs. The CDR3 DNA sequence: TGTGCCAGCAGCTTTAGGGCAGGGTCTATCTCCAATCAGCCCCAGCATTTT. Translated, it gives CASSFRAGSISNQPQHF.